The rows below give T cell receptor beta chains drawn from one sample of a study of control samples from healthy donors and cancer patients. The data were produced by immunoSEQ multiplex PCR, yet TCRdb's version contains in-frame clones alone and is incomplete. The repertoire includes approximately 190,000 clones, 91% of them detected once, and less than 2% sits in the top ten. The sequencing input was blood. These TCRs come from a man younger than 45 in good health. Both conserved end residues are part of each CDR3. Each record gives: J gene, V gene, D gene, CDR3 protein, CDR3 DNA. D genes are given only for firm matches.

TRBJ1-1 TRBV3-1/TRBV3-2 NA CASSQGWMNTEAFF TGTGCCAGCAGCCAAGGATGGATGAACACTGAAGCTTTCTTT
TRBJ1-5 TRBV10-1 NA CASSESLRRPQHF TGCGCCAGCAGTGAGTCATTACGGCGGCCCCAGCATTTT
TRBJ2-1 TRBV7-9 TRBD2 CASTGLAGGGNEQFF TGTGCCAGCACGGGACTAGCGGGGGGCGGGAATGAGCAGTTCTTC
TRBJ1-1 TRBV7-9 TRBD1 CASSRATRGLNEAFF TGTGCCAGCAGCCGTGCAACCAGGGGGTTAAATGAAGCTTTCTTT
TRBJ1-2 TRBV29-1 NA CSVEGGAANYGYTF TGCAGCGTTGAGGGTGGGGCTGCTAACTATGGCTACACCTTC
TRBJ2-7 TRBV21-1 NA CASSKWPGPRSYEQYF TGTGCCAGCAGCAAATGGCCAGGGCCAAGATCCTACGAGCAGTACTTC
TRBJ1-3 TRBV27 NA CASSSVISGNTIYF TGTGCCAGCAGTTCAGTTATCTCTGGAAACACCATATATTTT
TRBJ2-7 TRBV7-9 TRBD1 CASSPRRTGEYSYEQYF TGTGCCAGCAGCCCAAGGCGCACAGGGGAGTACTCCTACGAGCAGTACTTC
TRBJ2-2 TRBV7-7 TRBD1 CASSPRGTGNTGELFF TGTGCCAGCAGCCCAAGGGGGACAGGGAACACCGGGGAGCTGTTTTTT
TRBJ2-2 TRBV24-1 TRBD1 CATSDKGTGVLNTGELFF TGTGCCACCAGTGATAAAGGGACAGGGGTTTTGAACACCGGGGAGCTGTTTTTT
TRBJ1-1 TRBV12-3/TRBV12-4 NA CASSRSWATEAFF TGTGCCAGCAGCCGCTCTTGGGCCACCGAAGCTTTCTTT